The present T cell receptor (beta chain) was sequenced within a study of OX40 agonist ivuxolimab in advanced cancers. Sequencing used immunoSEQ multiplex PCR; TCRdb keeps in-frame clones, though not all of them. Of over 70,000 clones listed, approximately 78% are singletons. This clone was observed a few times. Sequencing was performed on CD4+ or CD8+ T cells sorted from blood, taken in a trial of the OX40 agonist ivuxolimab. The sequence derives from an adult with an advanced solid tumor such as melanoma, head and neck, liver or kidney cancer.

The CDR3 bases are TGCGCCAGCAGCCCGAAGGGACTAGATGGAGAGACCCAGTACTTC. It encodes CASSPKGLDGETQYF. The chain has TRBV5-1 and TRBJ2-5, with 8 bases aligning to TRBD2. This CDR3 has 15 amino acids. Per the germline V gene, CDR1 is SGHRS and CDR2 is YFSETQ. The V gene end was trimmed by 4 bases and the J gene end by 4 bases; junction bases not matched to a gene: 9.